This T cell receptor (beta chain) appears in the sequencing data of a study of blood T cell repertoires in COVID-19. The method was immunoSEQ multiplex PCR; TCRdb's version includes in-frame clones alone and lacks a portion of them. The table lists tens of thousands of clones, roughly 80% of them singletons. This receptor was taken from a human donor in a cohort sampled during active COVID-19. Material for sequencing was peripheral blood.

This CDR3 reads CASSPLDSSYEQYF. CDR3 DNA sequence: TGTGCCAGTAGTCCCCTGGACAGCTCCTACGAGCAGTACTTC. The chain couples TRBV19 to TRBJ2-7, with D possibly TRBD1 on 6 matching bases. CDR1 and CDR2 from the germline V gene are LNHDA and SQIVND (reference sequence). Trimming shortened V by 5 bases and J by 0 bases, and 11 bases separated the two germline ends. The length of the CDR3 is 14 residues.